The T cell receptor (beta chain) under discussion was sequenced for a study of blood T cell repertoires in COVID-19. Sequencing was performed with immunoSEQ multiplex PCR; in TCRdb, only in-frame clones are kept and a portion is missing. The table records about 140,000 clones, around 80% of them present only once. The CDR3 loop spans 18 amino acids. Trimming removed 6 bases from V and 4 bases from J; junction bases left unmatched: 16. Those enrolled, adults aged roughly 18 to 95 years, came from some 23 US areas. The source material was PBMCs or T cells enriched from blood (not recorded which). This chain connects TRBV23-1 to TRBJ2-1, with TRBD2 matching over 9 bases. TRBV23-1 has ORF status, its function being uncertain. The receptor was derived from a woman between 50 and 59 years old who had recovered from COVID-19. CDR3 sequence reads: CASSQGREGQTIYNEQFF. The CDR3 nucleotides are TGCGCCAGCAGCCAAGGGCGGGAGGGACAGACTATTTACAATGAGCAGTTCTTC.